The present entry profiles one TCR beta chain with its context. Its antigen is unknown. Qualities for individual bases were not recorded, and no much larger clone is one base off. The time point label for this specimen denotes: about 28 days (+/-7) after the second vaccine dose. AZD1222 recipients whose second dose came at about 4 weeks and those whose second dose came at about 12 weeks were combined into one group, since spike-specific TCR depth and breadth did not differ between the two schedules. The vaccinee samples were drawn from two UK trials, COV001 and COV002, one of which was a single-blind randomized controlled phase 2/3 trial testing AZD1222 (ChAdOx1 nCoV-19) in healthy adults. For TCRbeta chain sequencing, PBMC samples were collected from trial participants at day 0 and at day 28 after the second dose. The CDR3 regions of human TCRbeta chains were analyzed by immunosequencing. On the authors' methods: Repertoire TCRs were matched against a reference library of SARS-CoV-2-specific TCRs generated with the MIRA antigen-specificity platform. Breadth meant the fraction of unique TCRs that were SARS-CoV-2-associated, whereas depth meant the fraction of total T cells that were SARS-CoV-2-associated. Using the MIRA data, each spike-specific TCR was mapped to the spike region that the TCR reacts to and placed in a CD4 or CD8 class. Log10-transformed breadth and depth values were compared by one-way ANOVA with Sidak's multiple comparisons tests. TCRdb obtained this table from immuneACCESS and retained in-frame rearrangements with V and J assigned. These tables miss some clones; where compared with another copy, unresolved V genes account for less than half of the shortfall, and the remainder is unexplained. V and J calls and clone size are given by that table; D and trimming were obtained from the DNA. Across this sample there are approximately 60,000 clones, with about 86% seen only once. Jointly, the top ten make up 6.5% to 8.5% of the sample.

This specimen comes from a study of T cell responses to AZD1222 COVID-19 vaccine (dated by TCRdb to the early 2020s). Study-wide context: A total of 240 or so trial participants underwent TCR sequencing, of whom 200 to 220 had received two doses of AZD1222 and some 26 had received two doses of the MenACWY control vaccine. Trial participants were enrolled by age into 18-55, 56-69 and 70-plus year subgroups, with roughly 160, 29 and 62 TCR-sequenced participants respectively. The investigation overall reported the following: Because no day 14 peak-response samples were available, the repertoires could be characterized only after the peak T cell response. Conclusions about previously exposed vaccinees were limited because only six AZD1222 recipients were SARS-CoV-2 seropositive at baseline. Nearly half of unique spike-specific TCRs reportedly recognized epitopes outside regions mutated in the B.1.351 and B.1.1.7 variants. Most participants were white British and females outnumbered males, and the authors suggested that clonal diversity may have been underestimated. The vaccine-associated CD4 TCRs covered the entire spike protein, and the dominant responses fell in regions 160-218 and 743-854. The 56-69-year group was small, and its depth increase did not reach significance, likely because of low power. Spike-specific TCR breadth and depth rose significantly after two AZD1222 doses compared with day 0 and with MenACWY recipients.

From the cysteine up to the phenylalanine, the CDR3 has a length of 12 residues. Only the CDR3 portion is preserved as DNA: 36 bases, with reading frame beginning at the first base. Trimmed from V: 5 bases; trimmed from J: 10 bases; junction bases lacking a gene match: 7. CDR1 and CDR2 were assigned from the germline V gene as MNHEY and SVGAGI. Recombination connected TRBV6-5 to TRBJ1-2, and 7 junctional nucleotides match TRBD1. The sequence derives from an adult who received the AZD1222 COVID-19 vaccine. The sequenced sample was peripheral blood, obtained 28 days after the second AZD1222 dose. The DNA sequence is as follows: TGTGCCAGCAGTCCCCAGGGGGGGACCTACACCTTC. This sequence encodes CASSPQGGTYTF.